This TCR beta chain was captured by sequencing in a study of OX40 agonist ivuxolimab in advanced cancers. Libraries were prepared by immunoSEQ multiplex PCR; TCRdb keeps only in-frame clonotypes and omits some of them. The data show approximately 66,000 clones, with 88% seen just once and approximately 0.6% held by the top ten. This clone appeared a few times. Its antigen is unknown. The CDR3 is 15 residues long. Germline CDR1 reads SGHTA; CDR2 reads FQGTGA. V shed 5 bases, J shed 8 bases, and the junction held 8 bases outside the gene matches. Study-level findings and limits: CD8+ T cells (on average) carried more expanded clones than CD4+ T cells. Low normalized T-cell clonal expansion was additionally recorded for some nonresponders.

The input for sequencing was CD4+ or CD8+ T cells sorted from blood, taken in a trial of the OX40 agonist ivuxolimab. The chain recombines TRBV7-3 with TRBJ1-6; 8 bases are a match to TRBD1. The TCR sequence derives from an adult with an advanced solid tumor such as melanoma, head and neck, liver or kidney cancer. In DNA form, the CDR3 reads TGTGCCAGCAGCCCCGGGACAGGCGTTTATTCACCCCTCCACTTT. Translated: CASSPGTGVYSPLHF.